The 29 T cell receptor beta chains in this list originate from one sample, sequenced in a study of molecular identifiers for immune sequencing clone quantification. TCRdb fed the PCR reads into MiXCR, producing one record per CDR3 protein. This repertoire shows 90,000 or so distinct CDR3 sequences, more than 20% found once; its top ten account for 0.78%. The sample comprised naive CD8+ T cells from blood, with Jurkat cell RNA spiked in. Stated subset: FACS-sorted CD8+CD4-CCR7+CD45RA+ naive T cells. The source of these receptors is a human donor in good health. Some libraries in this study had Jurkat cell RNA spiked in.

This clonotype was recorded many times. V usage is TRBV20-1 and J usage is TRBJ1-1; unclear D gene. This CDR3 contains 12 residues. From germline, CDR1 is DFQATT and CDR2 SNEGSKA (reference sequence). The V end lost 5 bases, the J end lost 5 bases, and 12 bases lay between the germline ends. The CDR3 is CSAGFVGTEAFF. The CDR3 DNA reads TGCAGTGCTGGGTTTGTAGGGACTGAAGCTTTCTTT.

The gene calls are TRBV20-1 and TRBJ2-2; D possibly matches TRBD1 or TRBD2 (5 bases each). This CDR3 comprises 14 residues. Trimming removed 3 bases from V and 3 bases from J, with 11 bases in between. Germline CDR1 is DFQATT and CDR2 is SNEGSKA (reference sequence). In nucleotides, the CDR3 is TGCAGTGCTAGGCCCGGGGCGGACACCGGGGAGCTGTTTTTT. It specifies CSARPGADTGELFF.

The CDR3 bases are TGTGCCAGTACCGGGTGGGGCAATCAGCCCCAGCATTTT. Translated, it gives CASTGWGNQPQHF. This rearrangement joins TRBV19 to TRBJ1-5; D unresolved. Germline values: CDR1 LNHDA, CDR2 SQIVND (reference sequence). CDR3 length: 13 amino acids. Trimming cost V 7 bases and J 2 bases, with 9 bases left between them.

The rearrangement uses TRBV13 and TRBJ1-1; D gene ambiguous. The CDR3 runs to 14 residues. Trimming left V 0 bases short and J 2 bases short, with 7 bases between. Germline V gives CDR1 PRHDT, CDR2 FYEKMQ (reference sequence). The DNA of the CDR3 is TGTGCCAGCAGCTTAGGGTTGGTTAACACTGAAGCTTTCTTT. Protein product: CASSLGLVNTEAFF.

At least ten counts were recorded for this clonotype. This rearrangement joins TRBV21-1 to TRBJ2-7. TRBV21-1 is shown as a pseudogene. CDR3 length: 11 amino acids. The CDR3: CASSTKYEQYF. The DNA of the CDR3 is TGTGCCAGCAGCACCAAGTACGAGCAGTACTTC.

Only a few counts were recorded for this clonotype. The chain uses TRBV27 and TRBJ1-5, with D perhaps matching TRBD1 (5 bases). The CDR3 has 15 residues. V lost 5 bases and J 1 base, leaving 12 bases between the germline ends. The germline CDR1 and CDR2 sequences are MNHEY and SMNVEV (reference sequence). The CDR3 nucleotides read TGTGCCAGCAGTATGGACATTTACAGCAATCAGCCCCAGCATTTT. Protein: CASSMDIYSNQPQHF.

The table lists this clonotype with a count of one. A much larger clonotype is one base distant, so this may be a read error. Because it lacks the conserved phenylalanine or tryptophan at the end, this CDR3 is likely a read error. V usage is TRBV20-1 and J usage is TRBJ2-5, with 8 bases aligning to TRBD1. This CDR3 spans 13 amino acids. V trimming: 7 bases; J trimming: 0 bases; junction bases outside the gene matches: 4. Germline V CDR1 and CDR2: DFQATT, SNEGSKA (reference sequence). CDR3 in amino acids: CSDRDRYQETQYI. As DNA, the CDR3 is TGCAGTGATAGGGACAGGTACCAAGAGACCCAGTACATC.

This clonotype was seen a few times. The CDR3 here is CSGRGAYTEAFF. DNA for the CDR3: TGCAGCGGCCGGGGGGCCTACACTGAAGCTTTCTTT. The chain combines TRBV29-1 with TRBJ1-1, with D possibly being TRBD1 (6 bases). Germline values: CDR1 SQVTM, CDR2 ANQGSEA. The CDR3 is made up of 12 amino acids. Trimming took 7 bases from V and 3 from J, leaving 12 bases between them.

Turning to this clonotype: The germline gene is not matched at one end of the junction; a read error may be the cause. The genes are TRBV5-1 and TRBJ2-5; D tentatively fits TRBD1 or TRBD2 (5 bases each). Germline V gene data show CDR1 as SGHRS and CDR2 as YFSETQ. The CDR3 runs to 14 residues. CDR3 protein: CASAPGPGQGTQYF. The CDR3 DNA reads TGCGCCAGCGCCCCCGGTCCGGGGCAAGGGACCCAGTACTTC.

The chain carries TRBV19 and TRBJ2-3; maybe TRBD2 (6 bases). The CDR3 consists of 17 residues. V lost 3 bases to trimming and J lost 3 bases, with 19 bases between them. CDR1 is LNHDA and CDR2 is SQIVND in the germline V gene (reference sequence). The CDR3 loop reads CASSMDQGGTLTDTQYF. In DNA form, the CDR3 reads TGTGCCAGTAGTATGGATCAGGGAGGTACGTTGACAGATACGCAGTATTTT.

As regards this clonotype: A single base separates this from a much larger clone, so it may be a read error. This chain uses TRBV9 with TRBJ1-4; D remains unclear. CDR3 length equals 15 residues. Germline CDR1 is SGDLS and CDR2 is YYNGEE. The CDR3 bases are TGTGCCAGCAGCGCGAATCCGACTCCGTATGAAAAACTGGTTTTT. It codes for CASSANPTPYEKLVF.

This clonotype has more than one count but fewer than ten. This chain connects TRBV5-1 to TRBJ2-3, with D unresolved. Germline assignment: CDR1 SGHRS and CDR2 YFSETQ. CDR3 length: 18 amino acids. Trimming took 0 bases from V and 2 from J, leaving 19 bases between them. The CDR3 DNA follows: TGCGCCAGCAGCTTGGAAGTGGTCGGCGGCAGATTCACAGATACGCAGTATTTT. Protein product: CASSLEVVGGRFTDTQYF.

This clonotype was detected ten times or more. Here the CDR3 DNA reads TGTGCCAGCAGCCTGGAACCCGAAAACGGCGAGCAGTACTTC. It codes for CASSLEPENGEQYF. The rearrangement links TRBV7-6 to TRBJ2-7; D remains unclear. The CDR3 has 14 residues. In germline, CDR1 is SGHVS, CDR2 FNYEAQ. The V end lost 5 bases, the J end lost 6 bases, and 17 bases lay between the germline ends. The full variable domain, in which reference TRBV7-6 and TRBJ2-7 provide the parts outside the CDR3, is GAGVSQSPRYKVTKRGQDVALRCDPISGHVSLYWYRQALGQGPEFLTYFNYEAQQDKSGLPNDRFSAERPEGSISTLTIQRTEQRDSAMYRCASSLEPENGEQYFGPGTRLTVT.

This chain uses TRBV15 with TRBJ2-1; 9 bases map to TRBD1. Germline assignment: CDR1 LNHNV and CDR2 YYDKDF (reference sequence). After removal of 5 bases from V and 4 bases from J, the junction contained 6 bases not matched to a gene. The CDR3 totals 15 residues. In DNA form, the CDR3 reads TGTGCCACCAGCGTGGACAGGGGAATTTACAATGAGCAGTTCTTC. It encodes CATSVDRGIYNEQFF.

V gene TRBV4-1 combines with J gene TRBJ2-7; D is undetermined. The CDR3 covers 14 residues. Germline CDR1 is MGHRA and CDR2 is YSYEKL. Trimming removed 1 base at V and 0 bases at J, with 7 bases between. The CDR3: CASSQVLDSYEQYF. The CDR3 nucleotides read TGCGCCAGCAGCCAAGTCCTCGACTCCTACGAGCAGTACTTC.

Of note for this clonotype: This may stem from a read error, because a much larger clone lies one nucleotide away. This chain joins TRBV20-1 and TRBJ2-3; TRBD2 matches at 9 bases. Germline V gene sequence: CDR1 DFQATT, CDR2 SNEGSKA (reference sequence). CDR3 length: 16 residues. The CDR3 nucleotides read TGCAGTGCTGGAGATGGTGCGGGGGGGCAGACAGATACGCAGTATTTT. As protein: CSAGDGAGGQTDTQYF.

Notes on this clonotype: A read error may explain this, as a much larger clone is one base away. The conserved phenylalanine or tryptophan is not found at the CDR3 terminus, so this likely reflects a read error. The chain links TRBV19 to TRBJ2-7; TRBD1 might be the D (6 bases). Germline CDR1 reads LNHDA; CDR2 reads SQIVND (reference sequence). CDR3 length equals 15 residues. V was cut by 3 bases and J by 0 bases, with 12 bases left in between. The CDR3 sequence: CASSIGPDSSYEQYL. For the CDR3, the DNA is TGTGCCAGTAGTATTGGCCCGGACAGCTCCTACGAGCAGTACCTC.

This clonotype was found a few times. This chain connects TRBV7-9 to TRBJ2-3; a possible D gene is TRBD2 (6 bases). Trimming removed 0 bases at V and 4 bases at J, with 11 bases between. Germline V lookup: CDR1 SEHNR, CDR2 FQNEAQ (reference sequence). The CDR3 consists of 15 residues. The CDR3 spells CASSLATRAADTQYF. CDR3 DNA sequence: TGTGCCAGCAGCTTAGCGACTAGAGCTGCAGATACGCAGTATTTT.

This clonotype has just one count. The junction departs from germline at one end; a sequencing error may be responsible. This chain connects TRBV12-3 or TRBV12-4 to TRBJ2-2, with 8 bases aligning to TRBD2. CDR3 length: 15 residues. CDR3: CASSLGLGNTGELLF. DNA for the CDR3: TGTGCCAGCAGTTTGGGACTAGGGAACACCGGGGAGCTGCTTTTT.

This clonotype was seen many times. This rearrangement joins TRBV14 to TRBJ2-6; no reliable D call. In germline, CDR1 is SGHDN, CDR2 FVKESK. CDR3 length equals 15 residues. V was trimmed by 6 bases and J by 0 bases, leaving 9 bases between them. For the CDR3, the DNA is TGTGCCAGCAGTTTTTTCGGCTCTGGGGCCAACGTCCTGACTTTC. It translates to CASSFFGSGANVLTF.

The sample holds many counts of this clonotype. The chain has TRBV28 and TRBJ1-4; D perhaps matches TRBD1 (5 bases). The CDR3 consists of 15 residues. Germline CDR1 is MDHEN and CDR2 is SYDVKM. Trimming left V 7 bases short and J 7 bases short, with 19 bases between. In DNA form, the CDR3 reads TGTGCCAGCACCCCAATCGCCAGGGAAGGTGAAAAACTGTTTTTT. This codes for CASTPIAREGEKLFF.

This clonotype was detected only a few times. The chain links TRBV18 to TRBJ1-5; maybe TRBD1 (6 bases). The V end lost 6 bases, the J end lost 7 bases, and 10 bases lay between the germline ends. Germline CDR1 is KGHSH and CDR2 is LQKENI. This CDR3 is built from 12 residues. The CDR3 protein is CASSGQSQPQHF. CDR3 nucleotide sequence: TGTGCCAGCTCCGGACAGTCCCAGCCCCAGCATTTT. Full variable domain (rest looked up from reference TRBV18 and TRBJ1-5): NAGVMQNPRHLVRRRGQEARLRCSPMKGHSHVYWYRQLPEEGLKFMVYLQKENIIDESGMPKERFSAEFPKEGPSILRIQQVVRGDSAAYFCASSGQSQPQHFGDGTRLSIL.

Concerning this clonotype: A single base separates this from a much larger clone, so it may be a read error. The chain joins TRBV28 to TRBJ2-7; TRBD2 matches 7 bases. The germline V gene has CDR1 MDHEN and CDR2 SYDVKM. Unmatched junction bases numbered 9, after V lost 5 bases and J lost 2 bases. The CDR3 covers 15 residues. In DNA, the CDR3 is TGTGCCAGCAGTACTACTCTGGGAGGGGCCTACGAGCAGTACTTC. Protein sequence: CASSTTLGGAYEQYF.

The CDR3 region has the DNA TGTGCCAGCCGCGCCCGACCCGGGACTAGCGGCCTATTTGGGGACGAGCAGTACTTC. It translates to CASRARPGTSGLFGDEQYF. The chain is built from TRBV6-5 and TRBJ2-7; 11 nucleotides match TRBD2. CDR1 is MNHEY and CDR2 is SVGAGI in the germline V gene. This CDR3 is built from 19 residues. The V and J ends lost 8 bases and 5 bases, in that order; junction bases with no gene match: 23.

The chain uses TRBV6-5 and TRBJ1-1; TRBD1 matches 11 bases. Trimming at V came to 7 bases and at J to 3 bases, leaving 4 bases not matched to a gene. The CDR3 is made up of 14 amino acids. The germline V gene has CDR1 MNHEY and CDR2 SVGAGI. The chain's CDR3 is CASTWGQGDTEAFF. The CDR3 DNA reads TGTGCCAGCACCTGGGGACAGGGGGACACTGAAGCTTTCTTT.

A note on this clonotype: This clone may be a read error of a much larger clone one base away. The gene calls are TRBV5-4 and TRBJ2-7; no clear D gene. This CDR3 contains 12 residues. Germline V CDR1 and CDR2: SGHNT, YYREEE (reference sequence). This CDR3 reads CASSHTSSEQHF. CDR3 in DNA: TGTGCCAGCAGCCACACGAGCTCCGAGCAGCACTTC. Full variable domain (remainder filled in from reference TRBV5-4 and TRBJ2-7): ETGVTQSPTHLIKTRGQQVTLRCSSQSGHNTVSWYQQALGQGPQFIFQYYREEENGRGNFPPRFSGLQFPNYSSELNVNALELDDSALYLCASSHTSSEQHFGPGTRLTVT.

With regard to this clonotype: This clone may be a read error of a much larger clone one base away. J is TRBJ2-7 and V is TRBV2, with unresolved D. CDR3 length: 10 amino acids. CDR1 and CDR2 from the germline V gene are SNHLY and FYNNEI. Here the CDR3 reads CASSDYGQYF. As DNA, the CDR3 is TGTGCCAGCAGTGACTACGGGCAGTACTTC.

The CDR3 DNA reads as TGTGCCAGCAGTGAAGCCCCCCAGCTGCTGAACACTGAAGCTTTCTTT. The encoded protein is CASSEAPQLLNTEAFF. This sequence joins TRBV6-1 and TRBJ1-1; D call uncertain. V was clipped by 0 bases and J by 0 bases, with 11 bases between them. Per germline, CDR1 MNHNS and CDR2 SASEGT. The CDR3 loop spans 16 amino acids.

Only a few counts were recorded for this clonotype. The rearrangement joins TRBV11-3 to TRBJ2-1; D may be TRBD1 or TRBD2 (5 bases each). There are 13 residues in the CDR3. Germline loops: CDR1 SGHNT, CDR2 YENEEA. V was clipped by 0 bases and J by 10 bases, with 10 bases between them. CDR3 DNA: TGTGCCAGCAGCTTAGAATACGGGGACGAGCAGTTCTTC. This sequence encodes CASSLEYGDEQFF.